This is a list of T cell receptor beta chains from one sample in a study of shared clonotypes between healthy human individuals. TCRdb's table, derived via immunoSEQ multiplex PCR, lists solely in-frame clones and lacks some. The sample yields around 750,000 clones, approximately 79% seen once. The sequencing input was memory CD4+ T cells sorted from blood. The receptors originated from a woman aged 25-40 years in good health. Each CDR3 is given with its conserved first and last residue. A D gene is named only where the DNA matches it firmly. Expanded clones get a size class; other rows say once, few or many, or leave the size out.

V gene	D gene	clone size	J gene	CDR3 protein	CDR3 DNA
TRBV7-9	NA	NA	TRBJ2-3	CASSLANSGGTDTQYF	TGTGCCAGCAGCTTAGCAAATAGCGGAGGCACAGATACGCAGTATTTT
TRBV7-9	TRBD1	NA	TRBJ1-5	CASSLTGVQPQHF	TGTGCCAGCAGCTTAACAGGGGTTCAGCCCCAGCATTTT
TRBV7-2	TRBD2	NA	TRBJ2-1	CASSPPGLASYNEQFF	TGTGCCAGCAGCCCCCCGGGACTAGCCTCCTACAATGAGCAGTTCTTC
TRBV5-1	TRBD2	once	TRBJ2-7	CASSLTGTSGRYEQYF	TGCGCCAGCAGCTTGACGGGGACTAGCGGGAGGTACGAGCAGTACTTC
TRBV5-1	NA	NA	TRBJ2-6	CASSLASGSSSGANVLTF	TGCGCCAGCAGCTTGGCCTCTGGCAGCAGCTCTGGGGCCAACGTCCTGACTTTC
TRBV2	NA	NA	TRBJ2-7	CASTVDFLTYEQYF	TGTGCCAGCACGGTAGACTTCTTAACCTACGAGCAGTACTTC
TRBV18	TRBD2	once	TRBJ2-7	CASSPSLGLAGVSYEQYF	TGTGCCAGCTCACCGTCATTGGGACTAGCGGGAGTCTCCTACGAGCAGTACTTC
TRBV7-9	NA	NA	TRBJ2-2	CASTRLVSGELFF	TGTGCCAGCACCAGACTAGTATCCGGGGAGCTGTTTTTT
TRBV2	NA	NA	TRBJ1-1	CASISDLNTEAFF	TGTGCCAGCATCTCGGATCTAAACACTGAAGCTTTCTTT
TRBV5-6	TRBD2	once	TRBJ2-5	CASSSRLAGTQYF	TGTGCCAGCAGCTCAAGACTAGCTGGGACCCAGTACTTC
TRBV6-1	TRBD1	NA	TRBJ1-3	CASSVGQGAGNTIYF	TGTGCCAGCAGTGTGGGACAGGGGGCTGGAAACACCATATATTTT
TRBV10-2	NA	NA	TRBJ2-1	CASSLPPAGRVNEQFF	TGCGCCAGCAGTCTCCCCCCGGCGGGAAGGGTGAATGAGCAGTTCTTC
TRBV11-2	NA	NA	TRBJ1-4	CASSLRWGEKLFF	TGTGCCAGCAGCTTGAGGTGGGGTGAAAAACTGTTTTTT
TRBV7-6	NA	once	TRBJ2-5	CASSLSPEETQYF	TGTGCCAGCAGCTTGTCACCAGAAGAGACCCAGTACTTC
TRBV4-1	NA	NA	TRBJ2-2	CASSQVSGELFF	TGCGCCAGCAGCCAAGTTTCCGGGGAGCTGTTTTTT